This T cell receptor (beta chain) was captured in a study of T cell responses to AZD1222 COVID-19 vaccine. Study background: Pooled in the analysis were second doses at about 4 or about 12 weeks.

The J segment lost 10 bases and the V segment lost 6 bases, leaving 3 bases of the junction unmatched. The CDR3 loop spans 11 amino acids. Germline V gene data show CDR1 as DFQATT and CDR2 as SNEGSKA (reference sequence). Study-wide results and caveats: Donors were largely white British and mainly female; clonal diversity was possibly underestimated. Unmutated variant regions are reportedly the target of nearly half of TCRs that are spike-specific.

Sequencing used immunoSEQ multiplex PCR; TCRdb keeps in-frame clones, though not all of them. This sample carries some 120,000 clones, 85% to 90% of them seen once, and the ten largest clones take 25% to 30%. On this clone itself: Its antigen is unknown.

This clonotype was obtained from an adult in good health. Sequencing was performed on peripheral blood, taken on day 0 of AZD1222 vaccination. J is TRBJ1-4 and V is TRBV20-1, with 9 bases identical to TRBD1. CDR3 residues: CSAPGQGKLFF. The CDR3 bases are TGCAGTGCCCCGGGACAGGGAAAACTGTTTTTT.